This T cell receptor beta chain originates from a study of Graves' ophthalmopathy and Graves' hyperthyroidism. Study background: Sampling took place at initial diagnosis, with peripheral blood obtained before any treatment. General study findings and limits: Ophthalmopathy progression was predicted by the model at 70.59% sensitivity and roughly 72% specificity.

The authors amplified TCR beta CDR3 regions from RNA transcripts. Second-round multiplex PCR followed a first-round RT-PCR using HTBI primers. TCRdb itself ran the multiplex PCR reads through MiXCR, one entry per CDR3 protein. Of about 220,000 distinct CDR3 sequences listed, about 22% were seen once; the top ten hold about 46%. PBMCs were isolated from a roughly 9.6 ml sample of fresh peripheral blood. Notes on this clonotype: The antigen is unknown.

V dropped 0 bases and J dropped 5 bases, with 11 bases sitting between them. The CDR3 is 16 amino acids. CDR1 LGHNA and CDR2 YNFKEQ come from the germline V gene. The sequenced sample consisted of peripheral blood. This receptor was identified in a woman in her fifties or sixties with Graves' ophthalmopathy. This rearrangement joins TRBV4-2 to TRBJ1-6, with D maybe TRBD1 (5 bases). CDR3 amino acids: CASSQDQGRDNSPLHF. CDR3 coding DNA: TGTGCCAGCAGCCAAGACCAGGGACGGGATAATTCACCCCTCCACTTT.